The 32 T cell receptor beta chains below come from one sample, sequenced in a study of blood T cell repertoires in COVID-19. The table came from immunoSEQ multiplex PCR; TCRdb's copy has only in-frame clones and leaves some out. The data show about 160,000 clones, around 82% seen once. The sample consisted of peripheral blood. These receptors all come from a middle-aged woman with COVID-19, enrolled during active disease.

V usage is TRBV24-1 and J usage is TRBJ2-5; maybe TRBD1 (5 bases). This CDR3 has 16 amino acids. The V gene lost 3 bases and the J gene lost 1 base, with 14 bases spanning the gap. Germline V gene sequence: CDR1 KGHDR, CDR2 SFDVKD. This CDR3 reads CATSDEAGWGQETQYF. CDR3 sequence (DNA): TGTGCCACCAGTGATGAGGCAGGGTGGGGCCAAGAGACCCAGTACTTC.

V gene TRBV30 combines with J gene TRBJ2-5; TRBD1 might be the D (6 bases). CDR1 is GTSNPN, CDR2 SVGIG, per germline (reference sequence). The CDR3 loop spans 17 amino acids. Trimming pared 3 bases from V and 5 bases from J, leaving 25 bases between. The CDR3 loop is CAWRASGVGGSWETQYF. Here the CDR3 DNA reads TGTGCCTGGAGGGCCTCCGGGGTAGGGGGATCTTGGGAGACCCAGTACTTC.

The V and J genes are TRBV7-8 and TRBJ2-3, with D perhaps TRBD2 (5 bases). V dropped 5 bases and J dropped 0 bases, with 9 bases sitting between them. The CDR3 runs 14 residues. The V gene's germline CDR1 is SGHVS and CDR2 FQNEAQ. For the CDR3, the DNA is TGTGCCAGCAGCCAGACTACTAGCACAGATACGCAGTATTTT. Protein: CASSQTTSTDTQYF.

This clone was observed a few times. The chain employs TRBV5-1 and TRBJ2-1, with TRBD1 matching over 11 bases. Trimming cost V 0 bases and J 5 bases; bases outside gene matches: 7. Germline V lookup: CDR1 SGHRS, CDR2 YFSETQ. There are 17 residues in the CDR3. The CDR3 DNA sequence: TGCGCCAGCAGCTTGGTAGTTTTGGGACAGGGGGACAATGAGCAGTTCTTC. It encodes CASSLVVLGQGDNEQFF.

The chain couples TRBV5-4 to TRBJ1-1, with 9 bases matching TRBD1. CDR3 length equals 17 residues. CDR1 is SGHNT, CDR2 YYREEE, per germline (reference sequence). V lost 3 bases, J lost 8 bases, and 17 bases stayed unmatched. The CDR3 protein is CASSWDRVSSHHDEAFF. CDR3 in DNA: TGTGCCAGCAGCTGGGACAGGGTGAGCTCCCATCACGACGAAGCTTTCTTT.

The rearrangement uses TRBV7-8 and TRBJ2-1; D ambiguous. CDR3 length: 15 residues. Trimming took off 2 bases at V and 4 bases at J, with 12 bases between the two ends. Germline V CDR1 and CDR2: SGHVS, FQNEAQ. CDR3: CASSLNSGLYNEQFF. The DNA of the CDR3 is TGTGCCAGCAGCTTAAATTCCGGGTTGTACAATGAGCAGTTCTTC.

The rearrangement links TRBV5-1 to TRBJ2-1; TRBD2 matches at 13 bases. The CDR3 spans 15 residues. With 3 bases clipped from V and 7 bases from J, the junction kept 4 bases outside the gene matches. Germline values: CDR1 SGHRS, CDR2 YFSETQ. CDR3 in DNA: TGCGCCAGCAGCTCACTAGCGGGAGGGCCTAATGAGCAGTTCTTC. Amino acid sequence: CASSSLAGGPNEQFF. Complete variable domain (other parts from reference TRBV5-1 and TRBJ2-1): KAGVTQTPRYLIKTRGQQVTLSCSPISGHRSVSWYQQTPGQGLQFLFEYFSETQRNKGNFPGRFSGRQFSNSRSEMNVSTLELGDSALYLCASSSLAGGPNEQFFGPGTRLTVL.

The V and J genes are TRBV7-6 and TRBJ1-1; D is perhaps TRBD1 (6 bases). Trimming removed 10 bases from V and 6 bases from J, with 15 bases in between. The CDR3 extends over 12 amino acids. Germline-derived CDR1 and CDR2 are SGHVS and FNYEAQ. CDR3 region: CAIKTGSAEAFF. The CDR3 DNA reads as TGTGCCATCAAAACAGGGAGCGCTGAAGCTTTCTTT.

V gene TRBV7-8 combines with J gene TRBJ1-4; TRBD1 might be the D (5 bases). The ends were cut back, 5 bases at V and 5 bases at J, with 15 bases in the middle. The CDR3 totals 15 residues. Looked up from germline, CDR1 is SGHVS and CDR2 is FQNEAQ. The CDR3 spells CASSVTGTSNEKLFF. CDR3 DNA: TGTGCCAGCAGCGTAACCGGGACTTCAAATGAAAAACTGTTTTTT.

This clone showed up just once. The chain carries TRBV4-1 and TRBJ1-6, with 8 nucleotides matching TRBD1. Germline loops: CDR1 MGHRA, CDR2 YSYEKL. The CDR3 extends over 14 amino acids. The V segment lost 6 bases and the J segment 7 bases; nucleotides outside the gene matches: 5. The chain's CDR3 is CASRGTGDNSPLHF. Here the CDR3 DNA reads TGCGCCAGCAGGGGGACAGGAGACAATTCACCCCTCCACTTT.

This chain uses TRBV27 with TRBJ2-1; 7 bases map to TRBD2. The CDR3 is 15 amino acids. CDR1 is MNHEY and CDR2 is SMNVEV in the germline V gene (reference sequence). Trimming cost V 2 bases and J 5 bases; bases outside gene matches: 6. CDR3 bases: TGTGCCAGCAGTTTAAGTGCGGGAGTGAACAATGAGCAGTTCTTC. This sequence encodes CASSLSAGVNNEQFF.

Here the CDR3 DNA reads TGTGCCAGTGGGTACAGGGGGAGTAAGTCCTACGAGCAGTACTTC. Translated, it gives CASGYRGSKSYEQYF. The chain links TRBV19 to TRBJ2-7; TRBD1 matches at 8 bases. V shed 8 bases and J 1 base; nucleotides not matched to a gene: 10. The germline V gene encodes CDR1 LNHDA and CDR2 SQIVND (reference sequence). This CDR3 has 15 amino acids.

V gene TRBV5-8 combines with J gene TRBJ2-2; D remains unclear. The CDR3 sequence is 15 residues long. Germline V CDR1 and CDR2: SGHTS, YDEGEE. Trimming removed 0 bases from V and 3 bases from J, with 9 bases in between. Written as DNA, the CDR3 is TGTGCCAGCAGCTTGGGGCAGGCATACACCGGGGAGCTGTTTTTT. It yields the protein CASSLGQAYTGELFF.

This sequence joins TRBV6-1 and TRBJ1-5; TRBD1 is a possible D gene (5 bases). CDR3 length equals 15 residues. Per the germline V gene, CDR1 is MNHNS and CDR2 is SASEGT. V shed 0 bases and J shed 4 bases, with 10 bases lying between them. The CDR3, as DNA: TGTGCCAGCAGTGAAGCCCTGACAGTTAATCAGCCCCAGCATTTT. It specifies CASSEALTVNQPQHF.

J is TRBJ1-2 and V is TRBV5-8; TRBD1 agrees at 9 bases. V lost 4 bases and J lost 8; bases outside the gene matches: 9. The CDR3 is 14 amino acids. The germline V gene has CDR1 SGHTS and CDR2 YDEGEE. Written as DNA, the CDR3 is TGTGCCAGCAGCCGAACCGGGACAGGGCTCGGCTACACCTTC. This translates into CASSRTGTGLGYTF.

The table lists this clone with a count of one. The genes are TRBV18 and TRBJ2-5; D is undetermined. Per germline, CDR1 KGHSH and CDR2 LQKENI. The V gene lost 3 bases and the J gene lost 5 bases, with 13 bases spanning the gap. The CDR3 has 14 amino acids. The CDR3 DNA follows: TGTGCCAGCTCACCGACTGGAACGGGTGAGACCCAGTACTTC. This translates into CASSPTGTGETQYF.

This clone has a handful of counts. This chain links TRBV2 with TRBJ1-2; D is unresolved. With 6 bases removed from V and 7 bases from J, the gap between germline ends came to 15 bases. This CDR3 is built from 13 residues. CDR1 is SNHLY, CDR2 FYNNEI, per germline. Here the CDR3 DNA reads TGTGCCAGCAGGAGGGATGCTCTTATTGGCTACACCTTC. This codes for CASRRDALIGYTF.

The V call is TRBV27, the J call TRBJ2-5, with a weak D call TRBD1 (6 bases). With 6 bases removed from V and 2 bases from J, the gap between germline ends came to 16 bases. This CDR3 is built from 15 residues. The germline V gene encodes CDR1 MNHEY and CDR2 SMNVEV (reference sequence). The CDR3 DNA reads as TGTGCCAGCAGCCCAGGACAGCGACAGCAAGAGACCCAGTACTTC. This gives the protein CASSPGQRQQETQYF.

V is TRBV7-9 and J is TRBJ1-2; 8 bases are a match to TRBD1. Per germline, CDR1 SEHNR and CDR2 FQNEAQ (reference sequence). The V and J ends lost 5 bases and 4 bases, in that order; junction bases with no gene match: 3. This CDR3 comprises 13 residues. The CDR3 DNA follows: TGTGCCAGCAGCCAGGGACAGGCCTATGGCTACACCTTC. Translating it yields CASSQGQAYGYTF. The variable domain in full, with the rest retrieved from reference TRBV7-9 and TRBJ1-2, is DTGVSQNPRHKITKRGQNVTFRCDPISEHNRLYWYRQTLGQGPEFLTYFQNEAQLEKSRLLSDRFSAERPKGSFSTLEIQRTEQGDSAMYLCASSQGQAYGYTFGSGTRLTVV.

V is TRBV28 and J is TRBJ2-3; no clear D. V was clipped by 3 bases and J by 3 bases, with 4 bases between them. CDR3 size: 12 residues. Germline lookup yields CDR1 MDHEN and CDR2 SYDVKM. The CDR3 DNA reads as TGTGCCAGCAGTTTTTCAACAGATACGCAGTATTTT. Amino acid sequence: CASSFSTDTQYF. The full variable domain, in which reference TRBV28 and TRBJ2-3 provide the parts outside the CDR3, is DVKVTQSSRYLVKRTGEKVFLECVQDMDHENMFWYRQDPGLGLRLIYFSYDVKMKEKGDIPEGYSVSREKKERFSLILESASTNQTSMYLCASSFSTDTQYFGPGTRLTVL.

This clone showed up just a few times. The chain joins TRBV27 to TRBJ1-5, with D possibly TRBD1 on 5 matching bases. V lost 6 bases and J lost 3, with 12 bases in between. Per germline, CDR1 MNHEY and CDR2 SMNVEV (reference sequence). The CDR3 is made up of 14 amino acids. The DNA for the CDR3 is TGTGCCAGCAGACCGTCAGGGAACAATCAGCCCCAGCATTTT. Translating gives CASRPSGNNQPQHF.

The J gene is TRBJ2-3, the V gene TRBV6-4, with 8 nucleotides matching TRBD2. The CDR3 consists of 16 residues. The V segment lost 6 bases and the J segment 4 bases; nucleotides outside the gene matches: 12. From germline, CDR1 is MRHNA and CDR2 SNTAGT. CDR3 in DNA: TGTGCCAGCAGCCGGCTGCCGGCGGGAGGTTCAGATACGCAGTATTTT. The encoded protein is CASSRLPAGGSDTQYF.

This chain connects TRBV28 to TRBJ2-3; a possible D gene is TRBD1 (5 bases). Trimming shortened V by 7 bases and J by 5 bases, and 13 bases separated the two germline ends. The CDR3 totals 13 residues. CDR1 and CDR2 from the germline V gene are MDHEN and SYDVKM. The CDR3 sequence: CASMGPPRDTQYF. The CDR3 DNA reads as TGTGCCAGCATGGGGCCTCCGCGAGATACGCAGTATTTT.

The chain combines TRBV5-4 with TRBJ2-7; 10 bases map to TRBD2. CDR3 size: 13 residues. V shed 3 bases, J shed 6 bases, and the junction held 3 bases outside the gene matches. CDR1 and CDR2 from the germline V gene are SGHNT and YYREEE (reference sequence). The CDR3 reads CASSSAGGSEQYV. The CDR3 coding sequence is TGTGCCAGCAGCTCAGCGGGGGGGAGCGAGCAGTACGTC.

This clone was detected only once. J is TRBJ1-1 and V is TRBV29-1, with 10 bases lining up with TRBD1. Germline loops: CDR1 SQVTM, CDR2 ANQGSEA. V dropped 4 bases and J dropped 0; count of bases not matched to a gene: 2. The CDR3 spans 14 residues. CDR3 protein: CSVVDRGLNTEAFF. In nucleotides, the CDR3 is TGCAGCGTTGTGGACAGGGGGTTGAACACTGAAGCTTTCTTT.

V usage is TRBV15 and J usage is TRBJ2-2; 11 nucleotides line up with TRBD2. The CDR3 consists of 16 residues. Germline V lookup: CDR1 LNHNV, CDR2 YYDKDF (reference sequence). Trimming removed 3 bases from V and 7 bases from J; junction bases left unmatched: 7. This CDR3 is CATSRVAGGLGGELFF. DNA for the CDR3: TGTGCCACCAGCAGGGTAGCGGGAGGGCTCGGCGGGGAGCTGTTTTTT.

The J gene is TRBJ1-1, the V gene TRBV19, with a weak D call TRBD1 (6 bases). The CDR3 is 16 amino acids. Germline V CDR1 and CDR2: LNHDA, SQIVND (reference sequence). With 6 bases removed from V and 0 bases from J, the gap between germline ends came to 17 bases. The CDR3 DNA reads as TGTGCCAGTAGGGACAGACGAATCGACCTGAACACTGAAGCTTTCTTT. Translated, it gives CASRDRRIDLNTEAFF.

V gene TRBV11-1 combines with J gene TRBJ1-2; 9 nucleotides match TRBD1. CDR3 length equals 14 residues. The junction had 3 bases not matched to a gene; V was cut back by 5 bases and J by 2 bases. The V gene's germline CDR1 is SGHAT and CDR2 FQDESV (reference sequence). CDR3 bases: TGTGCCAGCAGCACCGGGACAGGGAACTATGGCTACACCTTC. Encoded protein: CASSTGTGNYGYTF.

This clone has a count of ten or more. This chain uses TRBV19 with TRBJ2-3, with TRBD1 as a possible D gene (6 bases). Germline assignment: CDR1 LNHDA and CDR2 SQIVND (reference sequence). This CDR3 contains 13 residues. Trimming took off 6 bases at V and 5 bases at J, with 12 bases between the two ends. The CDR3 DNA reads as TGTGCCAGTAGGGCCCGAGGGGGAGATACGCAGTATTTT. Translating it yields CASRARGGDTQYF.

J is TRBJ2-7 and V is TRBV2; no reliable D call. This CDR3 is built from 15 residues. Trimming stripped 1 base from V and 0 bases from J, with 10 bases between. CDR1 SNHLY and CDR2 FYNNEI come from the germline V gene. Written as DNA, the CDR3 is TGTGCCAGCAGTGAAGGGCAGTCAAGCTCCTACGAGCAGTACGTC. Translation gives CASSEGQSSSYEQYV.

This chain uses TRBV27 with TRBJ2-2; no definite D call. Germline CDR1 MNHEY, CDR2 SMNVEV (reference sequence). The CDR3 has 14 residues. Trimming took 4 bases from V and 0 from J, leaving 6 bases between them. The CDR3, as DNA: TGTGCCAGCAGTTGGGCAACGAACACCGGGGAGCTGTTTTTT. Translating it yields CASSWATNTGELFF.

J is TRBJ1-1 and V is TRBV28, with D uncertain. Per the germline V gene, CDR1 is MDHEN and CDR2 is SYDVKM. This CDR3 spans 13 amino acids. Trimming pared 6 bases from V and 5 bases from J, leaving 13 bases between. CDR3 loop: CASSPWGGTEAFF. CDR3 DNA: TGTGCCAGCAGCCCCTGGGGAGGGACTGAAGCTTTCTTT.